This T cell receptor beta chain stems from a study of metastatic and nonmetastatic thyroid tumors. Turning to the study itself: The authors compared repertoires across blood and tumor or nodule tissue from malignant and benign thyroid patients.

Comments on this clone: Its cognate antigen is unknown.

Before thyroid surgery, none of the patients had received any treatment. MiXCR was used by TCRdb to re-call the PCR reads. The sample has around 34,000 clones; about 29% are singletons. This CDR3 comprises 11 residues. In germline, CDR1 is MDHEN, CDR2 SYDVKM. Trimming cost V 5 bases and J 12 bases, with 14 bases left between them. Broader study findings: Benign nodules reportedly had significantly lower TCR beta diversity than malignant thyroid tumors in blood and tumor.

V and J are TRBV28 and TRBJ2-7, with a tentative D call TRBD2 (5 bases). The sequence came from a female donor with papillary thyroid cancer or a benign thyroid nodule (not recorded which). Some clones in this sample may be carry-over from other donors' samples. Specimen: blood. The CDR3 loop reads CASSDPGNMYF. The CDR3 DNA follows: TGTGCCAGCAGTGATCCGGGAAACATGTACTTC. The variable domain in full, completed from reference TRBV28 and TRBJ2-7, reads DVKVTQSSRYLVKRTGEKVFLECVQDMDHENMFWYRQDPGLGLRLIYFSYDVKMKEKGDIPEGYSVSREKKERFSLILESASTNQTSMYLCASSDPGNMYFGPGTRLTVT.